The rows below give T cell receptor beta chains drawn from one sample of a study of blood T cell repertoires in COVID-19. Clones were read by immunoSEQ multiplex PCR, and TCRdb kept only the in-frame ones, dropping some. The sample carries roughly 250,000 clones, 82% recorded once. Sequenced material: peripheral blood. The source is a woman aged 55-70 years with active or convalescent COVID-19. Each CDR3 is given with its conserved first and last residue. The D gene is left open where the match is weak. Some rows mark clone size as missing; the rest say once, few, many or name a class of expanded clone.

>TRBD1|once|TRBV19|TRBJ2-6
CASNRGIDSGANVLTF
TGTGCCAGCAACAGGGGAATCGACTCTGGGGCCAACGTCCTGACTTTC
>TRBD2|NA|TRBV24-1|TRBJ2-2
CATSGHRGGTGELFF
TGTGCCACCAGTGGACATCGGGGGGGAACCGGGGAGCTGTTTTTT
>NA|NA|TRBV3-1/TRBV3-2|TRBJ1-5
CASSHGNQPQHF
TGTGCCAGCAGCCACGGCAATCAGCCCCAGCATTTT
>NA|NA|TRBV2|TRBJ2-3
CASSQTGDTQYF
TGTGCCAGCAGCCAGACGGGAGATACGCAGTATTTT
>TRBD1|once|TRBV12-3/TRBV12-4|TRBJ2-7
CASSWGQTYEQYF
TGTGCCAGCAGTTGGGGACAGACCTACGAGCAGTACTTC
>TRBD1|NA|TRBV5-4|TRBJ1-1
CASSYDRVATEAFF
TGTGCCAGCAGCTACGACAGGGTAGCCACTGAAGCTTTCTTT
>NA|few|TRBV27|TRBJ2-7
CASSFYPGYEQYF
TGTGCCAGCAGTTTTTATCCCGGCTACGAGCAGTACTTC
>NA|NA|TRBV30|TRBJ2-3
CAWSVRRADTQYF
TGTGCCTGGAGTGTTCGTCGGGCAGATACGCAGTATTTT
>NA|NA|TRBV5-1|TRBJ2-1
CASSYGGSQEQFF
TGCGCCAGCAGCTATGGGGGCAGCCAAGAGCAGTTCTTC
>NA|NA|TRBV15|TRBJ1-1
CATSNYKGEGTEAFF
TGTGCCACCAGCAATTATAAGGGGGAAGGGACTGAAGCTTTCTTT
>NA|NA|TRBV10-3|TRBJ1-5
CAISEGQGNQPQHF
TGTGCCATCAGTGAAGGGCAGGGTAATCAGCCCCAGCATTTT
>NA|few|TRBV7-2|TRBJ2-2
CASSTLPRGANTGELFF
TGTGCCAGCAGCACACTCCCCAGGGGGGCGAACACCGGGGAGCTGTTTTTT
>NA|few|TRBV27|TRBJ2-3
CASSFYSKTDTQYF
TGTGCCAGCAGTTTTTACTCTAAAACAGATACGCAGTATTTT
>TRBD1|many|TRBV6-4|TRBJ2-7
CASSDREEQGVYDEQYF
TGTGCCAGCAGTGATCGTGAGGAACAGGGGGTATACGACGAGCAGTACTTC
>NA|NA|TRBV4-3|TRBJ1-6
CASSQDGGYSPLHF
TGCGCCAGCAGCCAAGATGGGGGCTATTCACCCCTCCACTTT
>NA|NA|TRBV6-5|TRBJ1-1
CASSYTGKNTEAFF
TGTGCCAGCAGTTACACAGGGAAGAACACTGAAGCTTTCTTT
>NA|NA|TRBV2|TRBJ1-3
CASTGDSGNTIYF
TGTGCCTCAACCGGAGACTCTGGAAACACCATATATTTT
>NA|NA|TRBV3-1/TRBV3-2|TRBJ1-6
CASSQVARGSPLHF
TGTGCCAGCAGCCAAGTCGCCAGGGGTTCACCCCTCCACTTT
>NA|once|TRBV6-2/TRBV6-3|TRBJ2-2
CASSYSWTAGELFF
TGTGCCAGCAGTTACTCTTGGACAGCCGGGGAGCTGTTTTTT
>TRBD1|NA|TRBV28|TRBJ2-1
CASSPDREVRDEQFF
TGTGCCAGCAGCCCCGACAGGGAAGTGAGGGATGAGCAGTTCTTC
>TRBD1|NA|TRBV12-3/TRBV12-4|TRBJ1-6
CASNRDRDSPLHF
TGTGCCAGCAACCGGGACAGGGATTCACCCCTCCACTTT
>NA|once|TRBV29-1|TRBJ1-1
CSVEIRAGEAFF
TGCAGCGTTGAGATCCGAGCTGGTGAAGCTTTCTTT
>NA|few|TRBV27|TRBJ2-5
CASSPSGRQTQYF
TGTGCCAGCAGTCCCAGTGGGAGGCAGACCCAGTACTTC
>TRBD2|NA|TRBV27|TRBJ2-1
CASSKGLPNEQFF
TGTGCCAGCAGTAAGGGACTACCAAATGAGCAGTTCTTC
>TRBD1|once|TRBV20-1|TRBJ1-2
CSASPGTGFGYTF
TGCAGTGCGAGTCCCGGGACAGGGTTCGGCTACACCTTC
>NA|NA|TRBV6-1|TRBJ1-4
CASSERGQGLWTNEKLFF
TGTGCCAGCAGTGAACGAGGCCAGGGGTTATGGACTAATGAAAAACTGTTTTTT
>NA|NA|TRBV6-5|TRBJ1-2
CASSPDGSTYGYTF
TGTGCCAGCAGTCCTGACGGGTCTACCTATGGCTACACCTTC
>TRBD1|NA|TRBV6-6|TRBJ1-2
CASDQGASYGYTF
TGTGCCAGCGACCAGGGGGCGTCCTATGGCTACACCTTC
>NA|NA|TRBV5-1|TRBJ2-5
CASGGTPVTETQYF
TGCGCCAGCGGGGGGACTCCAGTAACAGAGACCCAGTACTTC
>TRBD1|NA|TRBV6-5|TRBJ1-2
CASTAGQDGAYGYTF
TGTGCCAGCACTGCAGGACAGGATGGGGCCTATGGCTACACCTTC
>NA|NA|TRBV15|TRBJ2-4
CATSSRGDKNIQYF
TGTGCCACCAGCAGCAGGGGTGACAAAAACATTCAGTACTTC
>TRBD2|NA|TRBV7-4|TRBJ2-3
CASSLLTSGGSSTDTQYF
TGTGCCAGCAGCCTCCTGACTAGCGGGGGGTCTAGCACAGATACGCAGTATTTT
>NA|NA|TRBV3-1/TRBV3-2|TRBJ2-5
CASSQSFGGTEETQYF
TGTGCCAGCAGCCAAAGTTTTGGCGGGACGGAAGAGACCCAGTACTTC
>NA|NA|TRBV6-5|TRBJ2-3
CASSYSWKRGDTQYF
TGTGCCAGCAGTTACTCGTGGAAACGAGGAGATACGCAGTATTTT
>TRBD1|NA|TRBV10-3|TRBJ2-5
CAISESGTGRLETQYF
TGTGCCATCAGTGAGTCGGGGACAGGGAGGTTGGAGACCCAGTACTTC
>NA|NA|TRBV9|TRBJ1-1
CASSLAGNTEAFF
TGTGCCAGCAGCCTCGCAGGGAACACTGAAGCTTTCTTT
>TRBD1|NA|TRBV3-1/TRBV3-2|TRBJ2-7
CASSQPGQGAYEQYF
TGTGCCAGCAGCCAACCGGGACAGGGGGCCTACGAGCAGTACTTC
>TRBD1|NA|TRBV6-2/TRBV6-3|TRBJ1-2
CASSYHRTGRSFYGYTF
TGTGCCAGCAGTTACCATCGGACAGGGAGGTCCTTCTATGGCTACACCTTC
>NA|once|TRBV7-6|TRBJ2-7
CASSPLRPNEQYF
TGTGCCAGCAGCCCTCTCAGGCCCAACGAGCAGTACTTC
>NA|NA|TRBV7-9|TRBJ2-5
CASSLVQAFQETQYF
TGTGCCAGCAGCTTAGTGCAGGCATTCCAAGAGACCCAGTACTTC
>NA|NA|TRBV5-6|TRBJ2-7
CASSPRGSAEQYF
TGTGCCAGCAGCCCCCGCGGTTCTGCCGAGCAGTACTTC
>TRBD2|NA|TRBV6-5|TRBJ2-2
CASTTLAANTGELFF
TGTGCCAGCACAACGCTAGCGGCGAACACCGGGGAGCTGTTTTTT